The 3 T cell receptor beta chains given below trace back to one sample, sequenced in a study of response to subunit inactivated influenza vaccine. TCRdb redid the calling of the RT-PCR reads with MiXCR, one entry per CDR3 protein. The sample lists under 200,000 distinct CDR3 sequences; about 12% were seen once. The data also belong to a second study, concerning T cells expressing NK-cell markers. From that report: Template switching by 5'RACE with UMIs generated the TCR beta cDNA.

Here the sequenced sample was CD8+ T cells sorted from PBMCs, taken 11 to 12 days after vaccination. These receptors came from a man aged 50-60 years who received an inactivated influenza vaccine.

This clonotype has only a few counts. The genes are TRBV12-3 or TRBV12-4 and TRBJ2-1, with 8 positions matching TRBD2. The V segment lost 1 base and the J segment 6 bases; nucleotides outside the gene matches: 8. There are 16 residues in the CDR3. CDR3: CASSLEGREDRNEQFF. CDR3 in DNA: TGTGCCAGCAGTTTAGAGGGGCGGGAGGATCGCAATGAGCAGTTCTTC.

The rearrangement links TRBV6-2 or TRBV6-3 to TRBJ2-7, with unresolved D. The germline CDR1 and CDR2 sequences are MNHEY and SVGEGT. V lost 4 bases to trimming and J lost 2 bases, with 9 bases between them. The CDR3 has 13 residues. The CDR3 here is CASSWGFTYEQYF. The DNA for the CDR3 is TGTGCCAGCAGTTGGGGATTCACCTACGAGCAGTACTTC.

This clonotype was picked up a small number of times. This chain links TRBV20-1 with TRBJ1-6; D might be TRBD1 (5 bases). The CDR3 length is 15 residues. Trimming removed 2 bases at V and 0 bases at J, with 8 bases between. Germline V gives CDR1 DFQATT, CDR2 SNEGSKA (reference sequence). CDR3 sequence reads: CSARKGASYNSPLHF. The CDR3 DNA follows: TGCAGTGCTAGAAAAGGGGCCTCCTATAATTCACCCCTCCACTTT.